A selection of T cell receptor beta chains follows, all from one sample in a study of blood T cell repertoires in COVID-19. Measured with immunoSEQ multiplex PCR; TCRdb has only the in-frame clones, and not every one. The table shows 150,000 to 200,000 clones, with less than 90% occurring only once. The material sequenced was peripheral blood. Receptors were obtained from a woman aged 55-69 years with COVID-19, enrolled during active disease. Both conserved end residues are part of each CDR3. Each record gives: clone size, V gene, J gene, D gene, CDR3 protein, CDR3 DNA. D genes are given only for firm matches. Expanded clones are given a class, and other clones once, few, many or no size at all.

-,TRBV6-2/TRBV6-3,TRBJ2-7,-,CASSYLSLEQYF,TGTGCCAGCAGTTACTTATCCCTCGAGCAGTACTTC
-,TRBV6-2/TRBV6-3,TRBJ1-4,TRBD1,CASSYTGQGQEKLFF,TGTGCCAGCAGTTACACCGGACAGGGGCAAGAAAAACTGTTTTTT
once,TRBV7-9,TRBJ2-7,TRBD1,CASSFPGQGSYEQYF,TGTGCCAGCAGCTTTCCGGGACAGGGTTCCTACGAGCAGTACTTC
-,TRBV5-1,TRBJ2-3,-,CASSLAVDTQYF,TGCGCCAGCAGCTTGGCCGTGGATACGCAGTATTTT
-,TRBV18,TRBJ1-4,TRBD1,CASSWDRTNEKLFF,TGTGCCAGCTCTTGGGACAGAACTAATGAAAAACTGTTTTTT
-,TRBV2,TRBJ2-7,-,CATGPQLYEQYF,TGTGCCACTGGGCCTCAGTTGTACGAGCAGTACTTC
once,TRBV7-2,TRBJ2-7,-,CASSLEVFGEQYF,TGTGCCAGCAGCTTAGAGGTATTCGGGGAGCAGTACTTC
-,TRBV28,TRBJ2-7,-,CASSLLAAPGEQYF,TGTGCCAGCAGTTTACTGGCAGCACCGGGCGAGCAGTACTTC
-,TRBV6-2/TRBV6-3,TRBJ1-5,-,CASSYVSTTGPQHF,TGTGCCAGCAGTTACGTCTCTACTACTGGGCCCCAGCATTTT
-,TRBV28,TRBJ1-1,TRBD1,CASTKGTGFEAFF,TGTGCCAGCACCAAAGGGACAGGTTTCGAAGCTTTCTTT
-,TRBV5-4,TRBJ1-6,-,CASTQEAVGFSPLHF,TGTGCCAGCACCCAAGAGGCGGTTGGCTTTTCACCCCTCCACTTT
-,TRBV18,TRBJ1-4,-,CASSPLQGEKLFF,TGTGCCAGCTCACCATTACAGGGTGAAAAACTGTTTTTT
few,TRBV6-2/TRBV6-3,TRBJ2-2,-,CASSHQSETGELFF,TGTGCCAGCAGTCACCAATCGGAGACCGGGGAGCTGTTTTTT
-,TRBV7-9,TRBJ2-7,-,CASSFTGYEQYF,TGTGCCAGCAGCTTCACAGGCTACGAGCAGTACTTC
few,TRBV7-2,TRBJ1-5,-,CASTPPGNQPQHF,TGTGCCAGCACCCCTCCGGGTAACCAGCCCCAGCATTTT
-,TRBV20-1,TRBJ1-2,TRBD1,CSAYGQDGYTF,TGCAGTGCTTACGGACAGGACGGCTACACCTTC
-,TRBV24-1,TRBJ2-7,-,CATSDSSPGVYEQYF,TGTGCCACCAGTGATTCCAGTCCCGGGGTCTACGAGCAGTACTTC
-,TRBV9,TRBJ2-1,TRBD2,CASSETSGIYNEQFF,TGTGCCAGCAGCGAGACTAGCGGGATCTACAATGAGCAGTTCTTC
-,TRBV6-6,TRBJ1-1,-,CASQTEAFF,TGTGCCTCCCAAACTGAAGCTTTCTTT
-,TRBV7-2,TRBJ1-4,-,CASRAERLPSEKLFF,TGTGCCAGCAGGGCCGAGAGGCTGCCCTCTGAAAAACTGTTTTTT
-,TRBV27,TRBJ1-6,-,CASSLRRNNSPLHF,TGTGCCAGCAGTTTGAGGAGAAATAATTCACCCCTCCACTTT
-,TRBV28,TRBJ2-2,-,CASSLSQGSGELFF,TGTGCCAGCAGTTTATCGCAGGGTTCCGGGGAGCTGTTTTTT
-,TRBV15,TRBJ2-7,-,CATSRDTGVTYEQYF,TGTGCCACCAGCAGAGATACGGGAGTTACCTACGAGCAGTACTTC
-,TRBV6-1,TRBJ2-7,-,CASSEAYGQYF,TGTGCCAGCAGTGAAGCATACGGGCAGTACTTC
-,TRBV24-1,TRBJ1-2,TRBD1,CATEGQGAGYTF,TGTGCCACCGAAGGACAGGGGGCTGGCTACACCTTC
-,TRBV4-2,TRBJ1-4,TRBD1,CASSPAQGATNEKLFF,TGTGCCAGCAGCCCAGCGCAGGGGGCAACTAATGAAAAACTGTTTTTT
-,TRBV7-9,TRBJ1-2,TRBD1,CASSLNRGGYTF,TGTGCCAGCAGCTTAAACAGGGGCGGCTACACCTTC
-,TRBV15,TRBJ1-6,TRBD1,CATSPKGQGLSPLHF,TGTGCCACCAGCCCTAAGGGACAGGGACTTTCACCCCTCCACTTT
-,TRBV9,TRBJ2-5,-,CASSDGAGYPQETQYF,TGTGCCAGCAGTGACGGAGCGGGTTACCCCCAAGAGACCCAGTACTTC
-,TRBV9,TRBJ2-5,-,CASESGSPQETQYF,TGTGCCAGCGAGTCCGGGTCTCCCCAAGAGACCCAGTACTTC
-,TRBV24-1,TRBJ2-2,TRBD2,CATSDPGTSGDTGELFF,TGTGCCACCAGTGATCCCGGGACTAGCGGAGACACCGGGGAGCTGTTTTTT
-,TRBV4-2,TRBJ2-3,TRBD2,CASSRSGSADTQYF,TGTGCCAGCAGCCGTAGCGGGAGTGCAGATACGCAGTATTTT